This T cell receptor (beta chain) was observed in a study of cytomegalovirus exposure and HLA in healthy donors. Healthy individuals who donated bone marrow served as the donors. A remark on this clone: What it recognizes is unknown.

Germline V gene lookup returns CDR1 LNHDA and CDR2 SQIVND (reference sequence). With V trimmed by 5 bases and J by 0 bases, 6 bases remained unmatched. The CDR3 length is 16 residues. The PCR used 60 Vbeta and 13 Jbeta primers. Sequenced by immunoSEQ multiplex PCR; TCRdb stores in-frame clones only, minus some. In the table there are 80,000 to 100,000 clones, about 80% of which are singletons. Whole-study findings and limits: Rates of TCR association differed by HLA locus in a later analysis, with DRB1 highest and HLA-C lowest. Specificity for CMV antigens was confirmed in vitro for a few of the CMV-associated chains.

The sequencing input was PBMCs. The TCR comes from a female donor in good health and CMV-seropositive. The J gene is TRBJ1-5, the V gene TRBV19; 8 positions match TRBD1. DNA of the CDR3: TGTGCCAGTAGTGTACAGGGGGTTTATAGCAATCAGCCCCAGCATTTT. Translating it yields CASSVQGVYSNQPQHF.